The clone carrying this T cell receptor beta chain appeared a single time. Its antigen is currently unknown. A multiplex PCR was run with 60 Vbeta primers and 13 Jbeta primers. The repertoire was sequenced with immunoSEQ multiplex PCR; TCRdb's copy has only in-frame clones and lacks some. Of tens of thousands of clones listed, about four fifths are singletons. This sample was taken from a study of cytomegalovirus exposure and HLA in healthy donors. At the level of the study: HLA-typed donors contributed 65 million to 85 million unique TCRs, which were held in an early data release.

General study findings and limits: Most CMV-associated TCR beta chains were later found to appear HLA-restricted. CMV serostatus was the sole immune exposure data available. The classifier reportedly diagnosed cytomegalovirus status with high sensitivity and specificity.

Sequenced sample: PBMCs. This TCR derives from a woman younger than 45 in good health and CMV-seronegative.

The DNA for the CDR3 is TGTGCCAGCAGTGGCGGCACCGGGGAGCTGTTTTTT. Amino acid sequence: CASSGGTGELFF. The chain joins TRBV6-5 to TRBJ2-2, with D unclear. V lost 5 bases and J 4 bases, leaving 5 bases between the germline ends. The CDR3 length is 12 residues. Germline V gene data show CDR1 as MNHEY and CDR2 as SVGAGI.